This paragraph covers one T cell receptor beta chain sequence. Sequencing was performed with immunoSEQ multiplex PCR; in TCRdb, only in-frame clones are kept and a portion is missing. This table holds about 380,000 clones, more than 85% found once. This sample is drawn from a study of shared T cell receptors in the human thymus. The CDR3 runs to 22 residues. The trim removed 4 bases at V and 0 bases at J, leaving 18 bases unmatched. The germline V gene has CDR1 LGHNA and CDR2 YNFKEQ. The chain recombines TRBV4-2 with TRBJ2-2; TRBD2 matches at 12 bases. This clonotype was sampled from a human donor. The specimen sequenced was thymocytes. In nucleotides, the CDR3 is TGTGCCAGCAGCCTGCCCGCGCGTCCGGGACTAGCGGGCCCCACGAACACCGGGGAGCTGTTTTTT. It translates to CASSLPARPGLAGPTNTGELFF.